The 9 T cell receptor beta chains listed next were all sequenced from one sample in a study of CD8+CD57+ T cells in acquired aplastic anemia. Profiling of TCR beta VDJ combinations and CDR3 sequences used genomic DNA as template. MiXCR was run by TCRdb on the reads, yielding one entry per CDR3 protein. The profile shows approximately 300,000 distinct CDR3 sequences, 50% to 65% of them singletons. In patients chosen for sequencing, flow cytometry had shown CD8+CD57+ cell expansion. The specimen was sorted CD4+, CD8+, or CD8+CD57+ T cells (not recorded which) from PBMCs. These receptors were obtained from a human donor with aplastic anemia.

The chain couples TRBV7-9 to TRBJ2-3; tentatively, D is TRBD2 (5 bases). Germline values: CDR1 SEHNR, CDR2 FQNEAQ (reference sequence). The CDR3 is 16 amino acids. The V gene lost 1 base and the J gene lost 4 bases, with 15 bases spanning the gap. CDR3 region: CASSLVGHRRADTQYF. The CDR3 nucleotides are TGTGCCAGCAGCTTAGTTGGCCACCGGCGGGCAGATACGCAGTATTTT.

The rearrangement joins TRBV3-1 to TRBJ1-2, with no clear D. Germline V gene lookup returns CDR1 LGHDT and CDR2 YNNKEL (reference sequence). V dropped 2 bases and J dropped 1 base, with 2 bases sitting between them. The CDR3 spans 12 residues. The CDR3 coding sequence is TGTGCCAGCAGCCAATTTAACTATGGCTACACCTTC. Its protein is CASSQFNYGYTF.

The DNA of the CDR3 is TGTGCCAGCAGTGGCAGGGGACAGGGCTTCTCTGGGGCCAACGTCCTGACTTTC. It specifies CASSGRGQGFSGANVLTF. The chain uses TRBV7-9 and TRBJ2-6; 9 nucleotides line up with TRBD1. Trimming cost V 6 bases and J 0 bases; bases outside gene matches: 9. This CDR3 contains 18 residues. CDR1 SEHNR and CDR2 FQNEAQ come from the germline V gene (reference sequence). Full variable domain (rest looked up from reference TRBV7-9 and TRBJ2-6): DTGVSQNPRHKITKRGQNVTFRCDPISEHNRLYWYRQTLGQGPEFLTYFQNEAQLEKSRLLSDRFSAERPKGSFSTLEIQRTEQGDSAMYLCASSGRGQGFSGANVLTFGAGSRLTVL.

The sample holds a few counts of this clonotype. The chain couples TRBV7-2 to TRBJ2-5; the D gene is possibly TRBD2 (7 bases). The CDR3 length is 16 residues. V was trimmed by 2 bases and J by 0 bases, leaving 13 bases between them. The V gene's germline CDR1 is SGHTA and CDR2 FQGNSA. The CDR3 bases are TGTGCCAGCAGCTTAATTGCGGGGGCGTACCAAGAGACCCAGTACTTC. Residues: CASSLIAGAYQETQYF.

The chain combines TRBV20-1 with TRBJ2-7, with a possible D match to TRBD2 (5 bases). CDR3 size: 12 residues. The germline CDR1 and CDR2 sequences are DFQATT and SNEGSKA (reference sequence). Trimming left V 8 bases short and J 0 bases short, with 11 bases between. CDR3 coding DNA: TGCAGTCTGAGCGGTACCTCCTACGAGCAGTACTTC. Its translation is CSLSGTSYEQYF.

The chain carries TRBV10-3 and TRBJ1-1; the D gene is possibly TRBD1 (6 bases). Germline CDR1 reads ENHRY; CDR2 reads SYGVKD. The CDR3 runs to 15 residues. The V end lost 3 bases, the J end lost 0 bases, and 11 bases lay between the germline ends. CDR3 amino acids: CAISEGGDLNTEAFF. Here the CDR3 DNA reads TGTGCCATCAGTGAAGGGGGGGACCTGAACACTGAAGCTTTCTTT.

CDR3 sequence reads: CSAKDREGQPQHF. Written as DNA, the CDR3 is TGCAGTGCTAAGGACAGGGAAGGACAGCCCCAGCATTTT. The chain links TRBV20-1 to TRBJ1-5, with 8 nucleotides matching TRBD1. CDR3 length: 13 residues. V shed 4 bases, J shed 7 bases, and the junction held 6 bases outside the gene matches. In germline, CDR1 is DFQATT, CDR2 SNEGSKA (reference sequence).

Remarks on this clonotype: The junction does not match germline at one end; this may be a read error. The rearrangement joins TRBV19 to TRBJ2-1; 7 positions match TRBD1. CDR1 and CDR2 from the germline V gene are LNHDA and SQIVND (reference sequence). The length of the CDR3 is 15 residues. The CDR3, as DNA: TGTGCCAGTAGTATGCCGGACAGGCCCTACAATGAGCATTTCTTC. Its translation is CASSMPDRPYNEHFF.

The chain links TRBV2 to TRBJ2-7; D remains unclear. The ends were cut back, 7 bases at V and 3 bases at J, with 7 bases in the middle. The CDR3 runs 11 residues. CDR1 and CDR2 (germline): SNHLY, FYNNEI. CDR3 in amino acids: CASTRFYEQYF. The CDR3 region has the DNA TGTGCCAGCACACGGTTCTACGAGCAGTACTTC.